This TCR beta chain was obtained from a study of cytomegalovirus exposure and HLA in healthy donors. V lost 1 base to trimming and J lost 9 bases, with 22 bases between them. The CDR3 contains 16 residues. Per the germline V gene, CDR1 is MGHRA and CDR2 is YSYEKL. The PCR was carried out with 60 Vbeta primers and 13 Jbeta primers. Sequenced by immunoSEQ multiplex PCR; TCRdb stores in-frame clones only, minus some. The profile shows about 170,000 clones, over 75% of them singletons. The chain employs TRBV4-1 and TRBJ2-7; the D is unclear. Sequenced input: PBMCs. This TCR was sampled from a woman between 45 and 65 years old in good health and CMV-seropositive. Here the CDR3 DNA reads TGCGCCAGCAGCCAAGGAACCCCGCCAGGCCCTTTAGGGCAGTACTTC. Protein product: CASSQGTPPGPLGQYF.